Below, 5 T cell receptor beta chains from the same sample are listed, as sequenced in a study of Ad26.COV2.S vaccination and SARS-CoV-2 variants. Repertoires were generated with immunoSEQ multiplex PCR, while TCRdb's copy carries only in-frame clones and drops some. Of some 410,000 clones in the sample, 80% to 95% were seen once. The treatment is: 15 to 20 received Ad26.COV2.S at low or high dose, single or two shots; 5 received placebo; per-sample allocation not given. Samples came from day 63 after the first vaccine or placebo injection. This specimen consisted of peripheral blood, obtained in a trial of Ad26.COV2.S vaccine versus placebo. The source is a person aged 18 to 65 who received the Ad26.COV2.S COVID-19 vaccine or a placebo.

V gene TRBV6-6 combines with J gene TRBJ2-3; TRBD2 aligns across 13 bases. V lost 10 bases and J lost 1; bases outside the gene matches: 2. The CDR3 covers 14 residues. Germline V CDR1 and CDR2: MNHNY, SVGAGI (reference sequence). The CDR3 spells CATGTSGGTDTQYF. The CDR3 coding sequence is TGTGCCACCGGGACTAGCGGGGGCACAGATACGCAGTATTTT.

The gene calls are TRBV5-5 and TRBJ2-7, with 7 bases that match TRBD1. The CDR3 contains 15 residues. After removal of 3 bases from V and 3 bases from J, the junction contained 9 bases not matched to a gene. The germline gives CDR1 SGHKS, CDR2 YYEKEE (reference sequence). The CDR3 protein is CASSSEPTGNYEQYF. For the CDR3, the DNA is TGTGCCAGCAGCTCCGAACCGACAGGGAACTACGAGCAGTACTTC. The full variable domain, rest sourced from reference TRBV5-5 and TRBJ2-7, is DAGVTQSPTHLIKTRGQQVTLRCSPISGHKSVSWYQQVLGQGPQFIFQYYEKEERGRGNFPDRFSARQFPNYSSELNVNALLLGDSALYLCASSSEPTGNYEQYFGPGTRLTVT.

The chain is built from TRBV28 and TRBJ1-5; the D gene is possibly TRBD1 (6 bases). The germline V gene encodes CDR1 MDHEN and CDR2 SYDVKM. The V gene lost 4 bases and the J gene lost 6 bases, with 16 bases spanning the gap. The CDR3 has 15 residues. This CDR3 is CASSWRGGRGQPQHF. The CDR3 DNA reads TGTGCCAGCAGTTGGAGAGGGGGACGGGGTCAGCCCCAGCATTTT.

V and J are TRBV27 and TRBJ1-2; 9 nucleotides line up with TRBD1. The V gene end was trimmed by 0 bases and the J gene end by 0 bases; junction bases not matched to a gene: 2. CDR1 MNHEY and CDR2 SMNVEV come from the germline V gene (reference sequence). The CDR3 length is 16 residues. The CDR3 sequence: CASSLSRQGANYGYTF. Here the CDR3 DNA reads TGTGCCAGCAGTTTATCCCGACAGGGGGCTAACTATGGCTACACCTTC.

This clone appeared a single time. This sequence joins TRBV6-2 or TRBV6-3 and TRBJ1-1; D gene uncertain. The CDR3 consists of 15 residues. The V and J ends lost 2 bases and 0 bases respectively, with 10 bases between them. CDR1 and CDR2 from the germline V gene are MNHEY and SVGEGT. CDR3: CASSYQGRVNTEAFF. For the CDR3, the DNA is TGTGCCAGCAGTTACCAAGGAAGGGTGAACACTGAAGCTTTCTTT.